This is a list of T cell receptor beta chains from one sample in a study of OX40 agonist ivuxolimab in advanced cancers. Produced via immunoSEQ multiplex PCR; TCRdb's table is partial and in-frame only. The data contain about 80,000 clones, roughly 91% of them singletons. Sequencing was performed on CD4+ or CD8+ T cells sorted from blood, taken in a trial of the OX40 agonist ivuxolimab. These receptors were collected from an adult with an advanced solid tumor such as melanoma, head and neck, liver or kidney cancer. CDR3s include the opening cysteine and the closing phenylalanine or tryptophan. A D gene is named only where the DNA matches it firmly. Only part of the rows carry a size: once, few, many, or a class if the clone is expanded.

j_call: TRBJ1-2
d_call: NA
v_call: TRBV5-6
clone_size: NA
cdr3_nt: TGTGCCAGCAGCTTGGCTCTGCGGGCCGAAGTTTATGGCTACACCTTC
cdr3_aa: CASSLALRAEVYGYTF

j_call: TRBJ2-5
d_call: TRBD2
v_call: TRBV10-2
clone_size: NA
cdr3_nt: TGCGCCAGCAGAGATCTCGCGGGGGGCTACGAGACCCAGTACTTC
cdr3_aa: CASRDLAGGYETQYF

j_call: TRBJ2-7
d_call: NA
v_call: TRBV5-1
clone_size: once
cdr3_nt: TGCGCCAGCAGCTACGATGCCTACGAGCAGTACTTC
cdr3_aa: CASSYDAYEQYF

j_call: TRBJ1-2
d_call: NA
v_call: TRBV18
clone_size: NA
cdr3_nt: TGTGCCAGCTCACCACCTGAAGGGTATGGCTACACCTTC
cdr3_aa: CASSPPEGYGYTF

j_call: TRBJ2-1
d_call: TRBD1
v_call: TRBV6-5
clone_size: NA
cdr3_nt: TGTGCCAGCAGCCAGGGGGTTGCCTACAATGAGCAGTTCTTC
cdr3_aa: CASSQGVAYNEQFF

j_call: TRBJ1-2
d_call: NA
v_call: TRBV27
clone_size: NA
cdr3_nt: TGTGCCAGCAGTCTACACCAACGATCCGGCGGCTACACCTTC
cdr3_aa: CASSLHQRSGGYTF

j_call: TRBJ1-2
d_call: NA
v_call: TRBV4-1
clone_size: few
cdr3_nt: TGCGCCAGCAGCCAAGCGGCCAGGCGAAACTATGGCTACACCTTC
cdr3_aa: CASSQAARRNYGYTF

j_call: TRBJ2-7
d_call: TRBD2
v_call: TRBV29-1
clone_size: NA
cdr3_nt: TGCAGCGTTAGGCCTGTGGCTAGCGGAACCTACGAGCAGTACTTC
cdr3_aa: CSVRPVASGTYEQYF

j_call: TRBJ2-5
d_call: NA
v_call: TRBV7-9
clone_size: NA
cdr3_nt: TGTGCCAGCAGCTTAGACGGGAGTATTGGAGAGACCCAGTACTTC
cdr3_aa: CASSLDGSIGETQYF

j_call: TRBJ1-5
d_call: NA
v_call: TRBV29-1
clone_size: NA
cdr3_nt: TGCAGCGTCAGAGGGGGGGACCCCAATCAGCCCCAGCATTTT
cdr3_aa: CSVRGGDPNQPQHF

j_call: TRBJ1-5
d_call: TRBD1
v_call: TRBV2
clone_size: few
cdr3_nt: TGTGCCAGCAGTCGGGACAGGGCCTATCAGCCCCAGCATTTT
cdr3_aa: CASSRDRAYQPQHF

j_call: TRBJ2-1
d_call: TRBD1
v_call: TRBV5-4
clone_size: NA
cdr3_nt: TGTGCCAGCAGCCCCGCCCTGGGGGACAGGGTACGTGAGCAGTTCTTC
cdr3_aa: CASSPALGDRVREQFF

j_call: TRBJ2-2
d_call: NA
v_call: TRBV11-3
clone_size: NA
cdr3_nt: TGTGCCAGCAGCGCTCACACCGGGGAGCTGTTTTTT
cdr3_aa: CASSAHTGELFF

j_call: TRBJ1-5
d_call: NA
v_call: TRBV11-2
clone_size: NA
cdr3_nt: TGTGCCAGCAGCTTCGACAGCAATCAGCCCCAGCATTTT
cdr3_aa: CASSFDSNQPQHF

j_call: TRBJ1-2
d_call: TRBD1
v_call: TRBV6-5
clone_size: NA
cdr3_nt: TGTGCCAGCAGTTTAACAGGGGGCGCGGGAGGCTACACCTTC
cdr3_aa: CASSLTGGAGGYTF

j_call: TRBJ2-5
d_call: NA
v_call: TRBV5-4
clone_size: NA
cdr3_nt: TGTGCCAGCAGCTTCGACCCGGGAGAGACCCAGTACTTC
cdr3_aa: CASSFDPGETQYF

j_call: TRBJ1-2
d_call: NA
v_call: TRBV25-1
clone_size: NA
cdr3_nt: TGTGCCAGCAGTGAACCTGGAGCAGGGTATGGTGGCTACACCTTC
cdr3_aa: CASSEPGAGYGGYTF

j_call: TRBJ1-2
d_call: NA
v_call: TRBV5-1
clone_size: NA
cdr3_nt: TGCGCCAGCAGCCTACAGGAGTACTATGGCTACACCTTC
cdr3_aa: CASSLQEYYGYTF

j_call: TRBJ2-3
d_call: NA
v_call: TRBV5-1
clone_size: NA
cdr3_nt: TGCGCCAGCAGCTCCCTGGACAGAAATCCTAGCACAGATACGCAGTATTTT
cdr3_aa: CASSSLDRNPSTDTQYF

j_call: TRBJ2-2
d_call: TRBD2
v_call: TRBV6-5
clone_size: few
cdr3_nt: TGTGCCAGCAGGCCACTAGCGGGGGCCACCGGGGAGCTGTTTTTT
cdr3_aa: CASRPLAGATGELFF

j_call: TRBJ1-6
d_call: NA
v_call: TRBV7-2
clone_size: NA
cdr3_nt: TGTGCCAGCAGCTTAGAGGGTAATTCACCCCTCCACTTT
cdr3_aa: CASSLEGNSPLHF

j_call: TRBJ1-3
d_call: NA
v_call: TRBV14
clone_size: NA
cdr3_nt: TGTGCCAGCTCTCCAGGAGGAAACACCATATATTTT
cdr3_aa: CASSPGGNTIYF

j_call: TRBJ2-3
d_call: TRBD2
v_call: TRBV5-1
clone_size: NA
cdr3_nt: TGCGCCAGCAGTTACGGGACTAGCGGGGCAGATACGCAGTATTTT
cdr3_aa: CASSYGTSGADTQYF

j_call: TRBJ1-3
d_call: NA
v_call: TRBV6-5
clone_size: NA
cdr3_nt: TGTGCCAGCCAGGGGATCGGAAACACCATATATTTT
cdr3_aa: CASQGIGNTIYF

j_call: TRBJ1-1
d_call: NA
v_call: TRBV14
clone_size: NA
cdr3_nt: TGTGCCAGCAGCCATCGATCGGCAGGAGGAACTGAAGCTTTCTTT
cdr3_aa: CASSHRSAGGTEAFF